A single sample is the source of the 13 T cell receptor beta chains below, sequenced in a study of cytomegalovirus exposure and HLA in healthy donors. A multiplex PCR was run with 60 Vbeta primers and 13 Jbeta primers. Clones were sequenced by immunoSEQ multiplex PCR, and TCRdb holds only the in-frame ones, with some missing. Of over 80,000 clones listed, around 74% are singletons. Sequences were obtained from PBMCs. The receptor set was obtained from a female donor in good health and CMV-seropositive.

This clone appeared a few times. The chain combines TRBV6-6 with TRBJ2-7; 8 bases agree with TRBD1. With V trimmed by 0 bases and J by 5 bases, 9 bases remained unmatched. In germline, CDR1 is MNHNY, CDR2 SVGAGI (reference sequence). There are 16 residues in the CDR3. CDR3 amino acids: CASSYSFQTGVDEQYF. DNA for the CDR3: TGTGCCAGCAGTTACTCCTTTCAGACAGGGGTCGACGAGCAGTACTTC.

This sequence joins TRBV5-6 and TRBJ1-1; 8 bases fit TRBD1. V was pared by 3 bases and J by 3 bases, with 4 bases of the junction left unmatched. Germline V gives CDR1 SGHDT, CDR2 YYEEEE. CDR3 size: 14 residues. CDR3 residues: CASSWGQEDTEAFF. The CDR3 region has the DNA TGTGCCAGCAGCTGGGGACAGGAAGACACTGAAGCTTTCTTT.

This chain connects TRBV5-8 to TRBJ1-1; D unclear. V lost 2 bases and J 1 base, leaving 9 bases between the germline ends. Germline CDR1 is SGHTS and CDR2 is YDEGEE. The CDR3 is 14 residues long. CDR3 DNA: TGTGCCAGCAGCTTATTGGGAGGGAACACTGAAGCTTTCTTT. Its translation is CASSLLGGNTEAFF.

The J gene is TRBJ2-3, the V gene TRBV5-4, with TRBD1 matching over 9 bases. CDR3 size: 16 residues. Trimming removed 4 bases from V and 2 bases from J; junction bases left unmatched: 8. Germline V gene sequence: CDR1 SGHNT, CDR2 YYREEE (reference sequence). Here the CDR3 reads CASSHTGTGLTDTQYF. The CDR3 nucleotides read TGTGCCAGCAGCCACACCGGGACAGGGCTCACAGATACGCAGTATTTT.

This clone has only a few counts. J is TRBJ1-1 and V is TRBV19, with TRBD1 as a possible D gene (5 bases). Trimming cost V 3 bases and J 0 bases, with 14 bases left between them. CDR1 is LNHDA and CDR2 is SQIVND in the germline V gene (reference sequence). The CDR3 is made up of 16 amino acids. The CDR3: CASSIEPGLVNTEAFF. CDR3 DNA sequence: TGTGCCAGTAGTATCGAACCGGGACTGGTGAACACTGAAGCTTTCTTT.

This clone showed up just a few times. This chain uses TRBV6-1 with TRBJ1-4; D perhaps matches TRBD1 (6 bases). Trimming took off 0 bases at V and 7 bases at J, with 12 bases between the two ends. Germline CDR1 MNHNS, CDR2 SASEGT. The CDR3 totals 15 residues. The chain's CDR3 is CASSEAGEGGEKLFF. In DNA, the CDR3 is TGTGCCAGCAGTGAAGCAGGGGAGGGGGGTGAAAAACTGTTTTTT.

The rearrangement links TRBV11-2 to TRBJ2-7, with D possibly being TRBD1 (7 bases). This CDR3 has 14 residues. Between the trimmed V and J ends, which lost 2 bases and 3 bases, there was a span of 11 bases. The germline gives CDR1 SGHAT, CDR2 FQNNGV. The DNA for the CDR3 is TGTGCCAGCAGCTTATCTCAGGGGGGCTACGAGCAGTACTTC. Protein sequence: CASSLSQGGYEQYF. The variable domain in full, completed from reference TRBV11-2 and TRBJ2-7, reads EAGVAQSPRYKIIEKRQSVAFWCNPISGHATLYWYQQILGQGPKLLIQFQNNGVVDDSQLPKDRFSAERLKGVDSTLKIQPAKLEDSAVYLCASSLSQGGYEQYFGPGTRLTVT.

The V gene is TRBV30, the J gene TRBJ2-5; the match to TRBD1 covers 7 bases. V lost 6 bases to trimming and J lost 5 bases; unmatched junction nucleotides: 6. Germline values: CDR1 GTSNPN, CDR2 SVGIG (reference sequence). This CDR3 spans 12 amino acids. The CDR3 loop is CACKTGMETQYF. In DNA, the CDR3 is TGTGCCTGCAAGACAGGGATGGAGACCCAGTACTTC.

The chain carries TRBV2 and TRBJ2-3; possible D gene TRBD1, 5 bases. V was shortened by 6 bases and J by 1 base, with 14 bases between the two germline ends. The CDR3 extends over 15 amino acids. Looked up from germline, CDR1 is SNHLY and CDR2 is FYNNEI. The CDR3 is CASRLWTLRTDTQYF. CDR3 nucleotide sequence: TGTGCCAGCAGGTTGTGGACACTTCGCACAGATACGCAGTATTTT.

The chain combines TRBV28 with TRBJ1-6, with D perhaps TRBD1 (6 bases). Germline assignment: CDR1 MDHEN and CDR2 SYDVKM. Trimming removed 3 bases at V and 6 bases at J, with 9 bases between. The CDR3 sequence is 14 residues long. Here the CDR3 DNA reads TGTGCCAGCAGTTTGTCCAGGGGTAATTCACCCCTCCACTTT. Protein: CASSLSRGNSPLHF. Supplemented by reference TRBV28 and TRBJ1-6, the full variable domain reads DVKVTQSSRYLVKRTGEKVFLECVQDMDHENMFWYRQDPGLGLRLIYFSYDVKMKEKGDIPEGYSVSREKKERFSLILESASTNQTSMYLCASSLSRGNSPLHFGNGTRLTVT.

The V and J genes are TRBV2 and TRBJ1-5; 8 bases agree with TRBD1. Looked up from germline, CDR1 is SNHLY and CDR2 is FYNNEI. The junction had 4 bases not matched to a gene; V was cut back by 5 bases and J by 4 bases. This CDR3 contains 14 residues. The CDR3 region is CASSPGGRNQPQHF. In DNA, the CDR3 is TGTGCCAGCAGTCCAGGGGGCAGGAATCAGCCCCAGCATTTT.

The chain is built from TRBV29-1 and TRBJ2-3, with a weak D call TRBD2 (5 bases). Trimming removed 6 bases at V and 2 bases at J, with 15 bases between. The length of the CDR3 is 14 residues. CDR1 is SQVTM, CDR2 ANQGSEA, per germline. CDR3 protein: CSVRDSVNTDTQYF. The CDR3 DNA reads TGCAGCGTCCGGGATAGCGTGAACACAGATACGCAGTATTTT.

The rearrangement uses TRBV18 and TRBJ1-4; D unresolved. This CDR3 region has 15 residues. Deletions cut 0 bases from V and 4 bases from J, with 9 bases between. Germline CDR1 KGHSH, CDR2 LQKENI. The CDR3 nucleotides are TGTGCCAGCTCACCACCAAACACGATTAATGAAAAACTGTTTTTT. This codes for CASSPPNTINEKLFF.